The sequence of this T cell receptor (beta chain) was determined in a study of molecular identifiers for immune sequencing clone quantification. Sorting was used to obtain naive CD8 T cells (CD8+CD4-CCR7+CD45RA+). With respect to this clonotype: This CDR3 fails to terminate in the conserved phenylalanine or tryptophan, so it likely reflects a read error.

This CDR3 has 13 amino acids. Trimming took off 3 bases at V and 7 bases at J, with 12 bases between the two ends. The germline gives CDR1 LNHDA, CDR2 SQIVND (reference sequence). Generation of bulk TCR libraries relied on previously described methods and listed TCR primers. TCRdb redid the calling of the PCR reads with MiXCR, one entry per CDR3 protein. The table includes tens of thousands of distinct CDR3 sequences, around 33% detected once. The receptor was derived from a human donor in good health. Some libraries in this study had Jurkat cell RNA spiked in. The J gene is TRBJ2-5, the V gene TRBV19; a weak D match, TRBD1 (6 bases). Source material: naive CD8+ T cells from blood, with Jurkat cell RNA spiked in. Stated subset: FACS-sorted CD8+CD4-CCR7+CD45RA+ naive T cells. CDR3 amino acids: CASSIGQRGTQYI. The DNA of the CDR3 is TGTGCCAGTAGTATCGGACAGCGCGGGACCCAGTACATC.